This T cell receptor (beta chain) was captured in a study of immune evolution from preneoplasia to lung adenocarcinoma. Whole-study context: HLA loss of heterozygosity: 5.5% to 8.5% AIS, over 12% MIA, more than 25% ADC, none AAH.

Resections took place in Japan or China from about 2014 to 2018. Losses at the gene ends were 3 bases for V and 8 bases for J; bases not matched to a gene: 8. In germline, CDR1 is SEHNR, CDR2 FQNEAQ (reference sequence). The CDR3 length is 14 residues. The repertoire was sequenced with immunoSEQ multiplex PCR; TCRdb's copy has only in-frame clones and lacks some. This table has about 4,000 clones, nearly 90% appearing once. This clonotype was obtained from an older donor with lung adenocarcinoma. The chain has TRBV7-9 and TRBJ1-2; 8 bases map to TRBD1. Sequencing was performed on FFPE minimally invasive lung adenocarcinoma tissue. CDR3 sequence reads: CASSLAGGASGYTF. The CDR3 nucleotides read TGTGCCAGCAGCTTGGCAGGGGGCGCGAGCGGCTACACCTTC. Supplemented by reference TRBV7-9 and TRBJ1-2, the full variable domain reads DTGVSQNPRHKITKRGQNVTFRCDPISEHNRLYWYRQTLGQGPEFLTYFQNEAQLEKSRLLSDRFSAERPKGSFSTLEIQRTEQGDSAMYLCASSLAGGASGYTFGSGTRLTVV.